Following are 25 T cell receptor beta chains from one sample sequenced in a study of T cell responses to AZD1222 COVID-19 vaccine (dated by TCRdb to about 2021). The time point label for this specimen denotes: baseline before first vaccination. The receptor library was made with the immunoSEQ multiplex PCR assay. In its TCRdb copy, this immuneACCESS table keeps in-frame sequences only and misses some clones. Where compared with another copy, unresolved V genes explain less than half of these, and the others have no known cause. The sample has about 120,000 clones on record, approximately 87% of them singletons. The ten most abundant clones make up more than 10% of the sample. The sequences come from peripheral blood, collected on day 0 of AZD1222 vaccination. The receptors were sampled from an adult in good health.

The rearrangement joins TRBV3-1 (or the pseudogene TRBV3-2) to TRBJ2-2; 7 bases fit TRBD1. CDR3 length: 16 residues. The V gene's germline CDR1 is LGHDT and CDR2 YNNKEL (reference sequence). With 4 bases clipped from V and 4 bases from J, the junction kept 9 bases outside the gene matches. For the CDR3, the DNA is TGTGCCAGCAGCCCCAAAAGGGGGCTCGGCACCGGGGAGCTGTTTTTT. It encodes CASSPKRGLGTGELFF.

The V and J genes are TRBV2 and TRBJ2-5; TRBD2 matches 14 bases. CDR1 is SNHLY, CDR2 FYNNEI, per germline. There are 14 residues in the CDR3. The V segment lost 7 bases and the J segment 5 bases; nucleotides outside the gene matches: 3. CDR3 protein: CASTRTSGGETQYF. The CDR3 DNA is TGTGCCAGCACCAGGACTAGCGGGGGGGAGACCCAGTACTTC.

The V call is TRBV2, the J call TRBJ2-1; 11 bases fit TRBD2. The CDR3 totals 14 residues. V dropped 3 bases and J dropped 10; count of bases not matched to a gene: 5. Looked up from germline, CDR1 is SNHLY and CDR2 is FYNNEI. The CDR3 protein is CASSDFSGRGEQFF. The DNA for the CDR3 is TGTGCCAGCAGTGATTTTAGCGGGAGGGGGGAGCAGTTCTTC.

The chain carries TRBV6-5 and TRBJ1-3, with D hard to call. The germline V and J ends were trimmed by 6 bases and 4 bases, with 13 bases remaining between them. The CDR3 is 14 residues long. Per the germline V gene, CDR1 is MNHEY and CDR2 is SVGAGI. The DNA for the CDR3 is TGTGCCAGCAGGAATGGCCCCGGCGGAAACACCATATATTTT. Translated, it gives CASRNGPGGNTIYF.

The chain is built from TRBV19 and TRBJ1-5, with a tentative D call TRBD1 (5 bases). Germline CDR1 reads LNHDA; CDR2 reads SQIVND (reference sequence). This CDR3 spans 17 amino acids. V shed 4 bases and J shed 5 bases, with 21 bases lying between them. Here the CDR3 DNA reads TGTGCCAGTAGTAGACGAGGCGGGGCAGGAGCCGATCAGCCCCAGCATTTT. Translating it yields CASSRRGGAGADQPQHF.

This rearrangement joins TRBV5-1 to TRBJ2-2; 10 bases align to TRBD2. CDR3 length: 17 amino acids. The germline gives CDR1 SGHRS, CDR2 YFSETQ. V shed 3 bases, J shed 2 bases, and the junction held 7 bases outside the gene matches. The CDR3 region has the DNA TGCGCCAGCAGCTCGGGACCTAGCGGGAGTAACACCGGGGAGCTGTTTTTT. It encodes CASSSGPSGSNTGELFF.

This clone was detected a few times. At one boundary the junction diverges from the germline segment, which might be a read error. This chain links TRBV19 with TRBJ2-1; D is unclear. The CDR3 is made up of 13 amino acids. CDR1 is LNHDA and CDR2 is SQIVND in the germline V gene (reference sequence). CDR3 loop: CASSIQLYKEQFF. Written as DNA, the CDR3 is TGTGCCAGTAGTATCCAGTTATACAAAGAGCAGTTCTTC.

The CDR3 reads CASSARGLGHYGYTF. CDR3 sequence (DNA): TGTGCCAGCAGTGCCAGGGGGCTAGGCCACTATGGCTACACCTTC. V gene TRBV6-6 combines with J gene TRBJ1-2, with 8 bases matching TRBD1. J lost 3 bases, V lost 5 bases, and 8 bases had no gene match. CDR3 length: 15 amino acids. CDR1 MNHNY and CDR2 SVGAGI come from the germline V gene (reference sequence).

The chain combines TRBV7-9 with TRBJ2-1; 7 bases align to TRBD2. V lost 5 bases, J lost 0 bases, and 10 bases stayed unmatched. There are 17 residues in the CDR3. Germline V gene sequence: CDR1 SEHNR, CDR2 FQNEAQ (reference sequence). The CDR3 sequence is CASSPPISGISYNEQFF. As DNA, the CDR3 is TGTGCCAGCAGCCCACCGATAAGCGGGATCTCCTACAATGAGCAGTTCTTC.

Here the CDR3 DNA reads TGTGCCAGCAGCTCCCCACGAGGTAGCGGGACCGAGCAGTACTTC. Residues: CASSSPRGSGTEQYF. The chain combines TRBV5-4 with TRBJ2-7; 8 nucleotides align to TRBD2. CDR3 size: 15 residues. With 3 bases clipped from V and 6 bases from J, the junction kept 11 bases outside the gene matches. From germline, CDR1 is SGHNT and CDR2 YYREEE (reference sequence).

This chain links TRBV18 with TRBJ1-4; D may be TRBD1 (5 bases). Between the trimmed V and J ends, which lost 1 base and 11 bases, there was a span of 11 bases. Looked up from germline, CDR1 is KGHSH and CDR2 is LQKENI. The CDR3 is 13 residues long. CDR3 loop: CASSPLQGEKLFF. The DNA of the CDR3 is TGTGCCAGCTCACCACTACAAGGGGAGAAACTGTTTTTT.

This clone was seen just once. CDR3 protein: CAWSPRQGAIQPQHF. The CDR3 bases are TGTGCCTGGAGTCCTCGTCAGGGGGCTATTCAGCCCCAGCATTTT. V is TRBV30 and J is TRBJ1-5; TRBD1 aligns across 8 bases. Unmatched junction bases numbered 9, after V lost 2 bases and J lost 6 bases. The CDR3 totals 15 residues. Germline values: CDR1 GTSNPN, CDR2 SVGIG (reference sequence).

V is TRBV6-5 and J is TRBJ1-2; 7 bases fit TRBD1. Germline V gene data show CDR1 as MNHEY and CDR2 as SVGAGI. This CDR3 is built from 15 residues. V was clipped by 7 bases and J by 0 bases; unmatched bases: 8. CDR3 amino acids: CASTSGGGTNYGYTF. The CDR3 bases are TGTGCCAGCACCTCAGGGGGAGGTACTAACTATGGCTACACCTTC.

This chain links TRBV7-9 with TRBJ1-1; no clear D gene. Germline values: CDR1 SEHNR, CDR2 FQNEAQ (reference sequence). Trimming removed 3 bases at V and 1 base at J, with 3 bases between. The CDR3 runs to 12 residues. The CDR3 nucleotides are TGTGCCAGCAGCTTTGGGAACACTGAAGCTTTCTTT. It yields the protein CASSFGNTEAFF.

The V and J genes are TRBV7-2 and TRBJ2-1; 9 nucleotides line up with TRBD2. The CDR3 contains 15 residues. V gave up 4 bases and J gave up 8 bases; unmatched junction bases: 9. Germline CDR1 is SGHTA and CDR2 is FQGNSA. The CDR3: CASSSSPAGGYEQFF. The CDR3 DNA follows: TGTGCCAGCAGCTCCTCCCCAGCGGGAGGCTATGAGCAGTTCTTC.

The V and J genes are TRBV15 and TRBJ2-7; D is possibly TRBD2 (5 bases). CDR1 and CDR2 (germline): LNHNV, YYDKDF (reference sequence). Trimming removed 0 bases at V and 3 bases at J, with 12 bases between. This CDR3 spans 15 amino acids. Written as DNA, the CDR3 is TGTGCCACCAGCAGAGATTCAGGAGGCGACTACGAGCAGTACTTC. Amino acid sequence: CATSRDSGGDYEQYF.

CDR3 protein: CSARLTENTEAFF. Written as DNA, the CDR3 is TGCAGCGCCCGTCTGACAGAGAACACTGAAGCTTTCTTT. The gene calls are TRBV29-1 and TRBJ1-1; D perhaps matches TRBD1 (5 bases). The CDR3 is 13 residues long. Germline lookup yields CDR1 SQVTM and CDR2 ANQGSEA. With 7 bases removed from V and 1 base from J, the gap between germline ends came to 13 bases.

This clone was counted a single time. The chain is built from TRBV5-1 and TRBJ2-1; 7 bases match TRBD1. V was pared by 1 base and J by 8 bases, with 6 bases of the junction left unmatched. The CDR3 is 14 amino acids. Germline values: CDR1 SGHRS, CDR2 YFSETQ. This CDR3 is CASSLLGGWDEQFF. As DNA, the CDR3 is TGCGCCAGCAGCTTGTTAGGGGGCTGGGATGAGCAGTTCTTC.

V usage is TRBV4-3 and J usage is TRBJ1-4; D call uncertain. The CDR3 spans 16 residues. Germline V gives CDR1 LGHNA, CDR2 YSLEER. V lost 0 bases and J 4 bases, leaving 12 bases between the germline ends. The CDR3 loop is CASSQDRERVNEKLFF. CDR3 DNA: TGCGCCAGCAGCCAAGATCGTGAGAGAGTTAATGAAAAACTGTTTTTT.

This chain uses TRBV28 with TRBJ1-2; D is ambiguous. The germline V gene encodes CDR1 MDHEN and CDR2 SYDVKM. Trimming pared 7 bases from V and 5 bases from J, leaving 8 bases between. The CDR3 runs to 11 residues. The CDR3 region has the DNA TGTGCCAGCACCCCGGGGTATGGCTACACCTTC. Its translation: CASTPGYGYTF.

The V gene is TRBV11-1, the J gene TRBJ1-1; a possible D gene is TRBD1 (6 bases). Per germline, CDR1 SGHAT and CDR2 FQDESV (reference sequence). Trimming took 5 bases from V and 1 from J, leaving 11 bases between them. The CDR3 runs 14 residues. CDR3 in DNA: TGTGCCAGCAGCCGCAGGGGAAAGAACACTGAAGCTTTCTTT. It is translated as CASSRRGKNTEAFF.

The table lists this clone with a count of one. The chain carries TRBV7-8 and TRBJ2-7, with D uncertain. Germline V lookup: CDR1 SGHVS, CDR2 FQNEAQ. This CDR3 has 13 residues. V lost 1 base, J lost 7 bases, and 11 bases lay in between. The CDR3 region is CASSLGIGEEQYF. The CDR3 nucleotides read TGTGCCAGCAGCTTAGGGATTGGGGAAGAGCAGTACTTC.

In its sample, this clone was seen once. The V call is TRBV28, the J call TRBJ2-7, with a tentative D call TRBD2 (5 bases). Between the trimmed V and J ends, which lost 3 bases and 6 bases, there was a span of 15 bases. This CDR3 contains 14 residues. CDR1 is MDHEN and CDR2 is SYDVKM in the germline V gene. As DNA, the CDR3 is TGTGCCAGCAGTTTTTCGCAGCTAGGAGGCGAGCAGTACTTC. Translation gives CASSFSQLGGEQYF.

The V call is TRBV24-1, the J call TRBJ2-1; 11 positions match TRBD2. This CDR3 is 18 amino acids long. V dropped 4 bases and J dropped 2; count of bases not matched to a gene: 9. The V gene's germline CDR1 is KGHDR and CDR2 SFDVKD. Here the CDR3 DNA reads TGTGCCACCAGTGACATACTAGCGGGAGTAGGTACCTACAATGAGCAGTTCTTC. Translated: CATSDILAGVGTYNEQFF.

The chain joins TRBV12-3 or TRBV12-4 to TRBJ1-5; D remains ambiguous. Trimming removed 2 bases from V and 7 bases from J, with 6 bases in between. The CDR3 length is 12 residues. CDR3 DNA sequence: TGTGCCAGCAGTTTATCTTGGCAGCCCCAGCATTTT. Its translation: CASSLSWQPQHF.